The sequence of this T cell receptor (beta chain) was determined in a study of cytomegalovirus exposure and HLA in healthy donors. Study-wide findings and caveats: Rare sequences made up most TCRs, while some public TCRs were found in many donors. Some TCR beta chains (164 of them) were listed as cytomegalovirus-associated.

Concerning this clone itself: The antigen remains undetermined.

Primers included in the PCR were 60 Vbeta and 13 Jbeta primers. This table comes from immunoSEQ multiplex PCR, and its TCRdb copy is limited to in-frame clones, with some not included. The repertoire holds 70,000 to 80,000 clones, 82% seen once, with about 2% in the top ten. V trimming: 7 bases; J trimming: 3 bases; junction bases outside the gene matches: 8. Germline lookup yields CDR1 MNHEY and CDR2 SMNVEV (reference sequence). This CDR3 is built from 15 residues. This clonotype originated in a man between 18 and 35 years old in good health and CMV-seronegative. V and J are TRBV27 and TRBJ1-4; 7 nucleotides match TRBD1. Sequencing was performed on PBMCs. The CDR3 spells CASNPRGRANEKLFF. Written as DNA, the CDR3 is TGTGCCAGCAATCCAAGGGGGCGAGCTAATGAAAAACTGTTTTTT.